The T cell receptor (beta chain) described here comes from a study of T cell responses to AZD1222 COVID-19 vaccine. Trimming took 3 bases from V and 0 from J, leaving 8 bases between them. The CDR3 runs 14 residues. The germline CDR1 and CDR2 sequences are MNHEY and SMNVEV (reference sequence). This table comes from immunoSEQ multiplex PCR, and its TCRdb copy is limited to in-frame clones, with some not included. The sample lists 130,000 to 150,000 clones; roughly 92% were seen once. This TCR came from an adult in good health. The V and J genes are TRBV27 and TRBJ1-1, with D possibly being TRBD1 (5 bases). Sequencing used peripheral blood, obtained on day 0 of AZD1222 vaccination. The CDR3 DNA reads TGTGCCAGCAGTTTCGACAGCCTGAACACTGAAGCTTTCTTT. Translation gives CASSFDSLNTEAFF.